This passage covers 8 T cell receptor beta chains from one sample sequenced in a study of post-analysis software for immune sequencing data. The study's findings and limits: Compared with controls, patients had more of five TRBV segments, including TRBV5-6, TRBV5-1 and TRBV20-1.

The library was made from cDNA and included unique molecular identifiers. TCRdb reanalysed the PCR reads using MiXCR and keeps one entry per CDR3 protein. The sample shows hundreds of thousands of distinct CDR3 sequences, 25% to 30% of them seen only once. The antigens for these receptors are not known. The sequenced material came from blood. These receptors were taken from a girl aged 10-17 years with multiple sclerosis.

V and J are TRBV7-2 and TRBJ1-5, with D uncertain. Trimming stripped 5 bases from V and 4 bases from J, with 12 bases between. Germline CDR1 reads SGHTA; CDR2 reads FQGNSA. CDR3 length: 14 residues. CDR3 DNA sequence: TGTGCCAGCAGCACCTACTTCACGAATCAGCCCCAGCATTTT. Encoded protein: CASSTYFTNQPQHF.

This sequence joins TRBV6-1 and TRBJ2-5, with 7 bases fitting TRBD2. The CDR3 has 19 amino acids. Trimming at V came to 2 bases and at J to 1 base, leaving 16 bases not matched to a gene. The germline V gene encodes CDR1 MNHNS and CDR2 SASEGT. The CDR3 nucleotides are TGTGCCAGCAGTGAACCCGGCGGGACTAAACACGCGGGCCAAGAGACCCAGTACTTC. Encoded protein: CASSEPGGTKHAGQETQYF.

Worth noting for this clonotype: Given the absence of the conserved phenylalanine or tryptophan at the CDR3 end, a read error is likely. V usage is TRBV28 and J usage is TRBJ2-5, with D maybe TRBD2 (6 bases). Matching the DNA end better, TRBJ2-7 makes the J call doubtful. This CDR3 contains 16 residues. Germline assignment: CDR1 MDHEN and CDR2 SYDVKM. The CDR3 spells CASSTIGRQPTYEQYL. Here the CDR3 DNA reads TGTGCCAGCAGCACCATAGGGAGGCAACCGACCTACGAGCAGTACCTC.

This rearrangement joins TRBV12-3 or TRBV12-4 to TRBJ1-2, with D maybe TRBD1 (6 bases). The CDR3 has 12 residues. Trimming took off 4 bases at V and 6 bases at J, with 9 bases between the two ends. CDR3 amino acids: CASSWTADGYTF. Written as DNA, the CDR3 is TGTGCCAGCAGTTGGACAGCGGATGGCTACACCTTC.

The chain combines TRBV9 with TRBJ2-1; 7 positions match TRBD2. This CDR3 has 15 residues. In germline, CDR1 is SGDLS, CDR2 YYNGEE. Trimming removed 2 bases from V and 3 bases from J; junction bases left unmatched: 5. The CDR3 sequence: CASSVTASGYNEQFF. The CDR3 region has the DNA TGTGCCAGCAGCGTGACGGCTAGCGGCTACAATGAGCAGTTCTTC. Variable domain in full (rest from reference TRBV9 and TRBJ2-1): DSGVTQTPKHLITATGQRVTLRCSPRSGDLSVYWYQQSLDQGLQFLIQYYNGEERAKGNILERFSAQQFPDLHSELNLSSLELGDSALYFCASSVTASGYNEQFFGPGTRLTVL.

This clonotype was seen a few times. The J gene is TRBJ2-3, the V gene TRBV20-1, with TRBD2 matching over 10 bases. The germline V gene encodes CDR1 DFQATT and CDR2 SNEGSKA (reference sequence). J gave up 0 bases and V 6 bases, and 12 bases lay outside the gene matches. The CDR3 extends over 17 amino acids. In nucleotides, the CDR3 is TGCAGTGCCAAGACACAGGAACTAGCGGGGAGCACAGATACGCAGTATTTT. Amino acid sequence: CSAKTQELAGSTDTQYF.

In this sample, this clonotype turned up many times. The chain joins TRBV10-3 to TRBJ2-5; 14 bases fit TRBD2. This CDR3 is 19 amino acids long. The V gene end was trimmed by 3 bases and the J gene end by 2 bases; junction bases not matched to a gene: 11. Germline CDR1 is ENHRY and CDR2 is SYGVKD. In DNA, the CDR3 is TGTGCCATCAGTGACCCAGGACTAGCGGGGGGCCCGATACAAGAGACCCAGTACTTC. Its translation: CAISDPGLAGGPIQETQYF.

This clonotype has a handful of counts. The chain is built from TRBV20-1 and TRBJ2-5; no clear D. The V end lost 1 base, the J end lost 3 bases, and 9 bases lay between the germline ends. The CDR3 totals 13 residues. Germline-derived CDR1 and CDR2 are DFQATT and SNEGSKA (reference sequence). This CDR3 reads CSARASPEETQYF. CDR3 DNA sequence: TGCAGTGCTAGAGCCTCTCCCGAAGAGACCCAGTACTTC.